The rows below give T cell receptor beta chains drawn from one sample of a study of T cells in Graves' hyperthyroidism and ophthalmopathy. TCRdb processed the multiplex PCR reads anew with MiXCR; each CDR3 protein has one entry. The data hold approximately 480,000 distinct CDR3 sequences, with less than 25% observed a single time. What was sequenced was blood. Receptors originate from a man aged 18-30 years with Graves' hyperthyroidism. CDR3s include the opening cysteine and the closing phenylalanine or tryptophan. D genes are given only for firm matches. Clone size appears in some rows only: once, few, many, or a class for an expanded clone.

cdr3_nt cdr3_aa v_call d_call j_call clone_size
TGTGCCAGCAGTTCAGGACAGGGGATAGGTCAGCCCCAGCATTTT CASSSGQGIGQPQHF TRBV28 TRBD1 TRBJ1-5 many
TGTGCCAGCAGGCCGGGAAATAACTATGGCTACACCTTC CASRPGNNYGYTF TRBV12-3/TRBV12-4 - TRBJ1-2 many
TGTGCCAGCAGGCCAGGGCTAGGGCAAGAGACCCAGTACTTC CASRPGLGQETQYF TRBV6-1 - TRBJ2-5 once
TGTGCCAGCAGATCTAGCGGGGCCAATTCCGGGGAGACCCAGTACTTC CASRSSGANSGETQYF TRBV28 TRBD2 TRBJ2-5 -
TGTGCCAGCAGTGAAGAATTCTGGACAGGGGGCCGGACCGGGGAGCTGTTTTTT CASSEEFWTGGRTGELFF TRBV2 TRBD1 TRBJ2-2 few
TGTGCCAGCAGTGATTGGACAGGGGGTGATGGCTACACCTTC CASSDWTGGDGYTF TRBV6-1 TRBD1 TRBJ1-2 many
TGTGCCAGCAGGCGACAGAGTGAAGCTTTCTTT CASRRQSEAFF TRBV2 - TRBJ1-1 many
TGTGCCAGCAGCTTAAGGTTGGCTGTGGGGAAAGAGACCCAGTACTTC CASSLRLAVGKETQYF TRBV13 - TRBJ2-5 many
TGCGCCAGCAGCTTAGGGAGGTACTTTGAGCTGTTTTTT CASSLGRYFELFF TRBV5-1 - TRBJ2-2 -
TGTGCCAGCAGTTACAGGGTTGAGAGGGGTCAGCCCCAGCATTTT CASSYRVERGQPQHF TRBV6-5 - TRBJ1-5 -
TGTGCCTGGAGTCCGGGACGCTCGGACACTGAAGCTTTCTTT CAWSPGRSDTEAFF TRBV30 - TRBJ1-1 -
TGCGCCAGCAGCATCGGCGGCACTGAAGTTTTCTTT CASSIGGTEVFF TRBV5-1 - TRBJ1-1 few
TGTGCCAGCAGAGCGGACAGGGGGGTTGAAGCTTTCTTT CASRADRGVEAFF TRBV6-5 TRBD1 TRBJ1-1 many
TGTGCTAGTGGTCCCCTAGCGGTCCAAGAGACCCAGTACTTC CASGPLAVQETQYF TRBV12-5 TRBD2 TRBJ2-5 few
TGTGCCAGTAGTACAGGACAGTTGAACACCGGGGAGCTGTTTTTT CASSTGQLNTGELFF TRBV19 - TRBJ2-2 many
TGCAGTGCTAGAGATTCGGCAGGGGCTGGCTACACCTTC CSARDSAGAGYTF TRBV20-1 - TRBJ1-2 many
TGTGCCAGCAGCCCTACGGGGGGAAGCTCCTACGAGCAGTACTTC CASSPTGGSSYEQYF TRBV28 TRBD2 TRBJ2-7 many
TGTGCCAGTAACCCTGCACAGGGGCGGCAGCCCCAGCATTTT CASNPAQGRQPQHF TRBV19 TRBD1 TRBJ1-5 -
TGTGCCAGCAGTTCGACAGGAAGAGCCTACGAGCAGTACTTC CASSSTGRAYEQYF TRBV28 - TRBJ2-7 many
TGTGCCAGCAGTTTGCACGGGGGAGACACTGAAGCTTTCTTT CASSLHGGDTEAFF TRBV12-3/TRBV12-4 - TRBJ1-1 few
TGTGCCAGCAGTGAGGTACGCAGTGTTGGCATGAACACTGAAGCTTTCTTT CASSEVRSVGMNTEAFF TRBV2 - TRBJ1-1 -
TGTGCCAGCAGCCAAGATGGGGGGGCGCGTTACCAAGAGACCCAGTACTTC CASSQDGGARYQETQYF TRBV3-1 - TRBJ2-5 few
TGTGCCAGCAGTTACACCGGACAGGGCGACCAGCCCCAGCATTTT CASSYTGQGDQPQHF TRBV6-5 TRBD1 TRBJ1-5 many
TGCGCCAGCAGCATACAGGGGAAGGGAACTGAAGCTTTCTTT CASSIQGKGTEAFF TRBV4-1 TRBD1 TRBJ1-1 many
TGTGCCAGCAGTTACACCGGGGGTACATCCTACGAGCAGTACTTC CASSYTGGTSYEQYF TRBV6-5 - TRBJ2-7 many
TGTGCCAGTAGTATGACAGGGAGTCACACTGAAGCTTTCTTT CASSMTGSHTEAFF TRBV19 TRBD1 TRBJ1-1 many
TGTGCCAGCAGTGAAGGACAGGGTATTTCGGGGACCCAGTACTTC CASSEGQGISGTQYF TRBV12-3/TRBV12-4 TRBD1 TRBJ2-5 many
TGTGCCAGCAATCCAGAGGAAGGGGCGATTCAAGGGGAGCAGTACTTC CASNPEEGAIQGEQYF TRBV6-4 - TRBJ2-7 many
TGTGCCAGCAGGATCCCGGTCTATGGCTACACCTTC CASRIPVYGYTF TRBV28 - TRBJ1-2 many
TGCAGTGCTAGAGATCCACTGAACCGGCAGAACACTGAAGCTTTCTTT CSARDPLNRQNTEAFF TRBV20-1 - TRBJ1-1 -
TGTGCCAGCAGTTATGTTTGGGAGGGTGACTATGGCTACACCTTC CASSYVWEGDYGYTF TRBV6-5 - TRBJ1-2 -
TGCAGCGTGATTAGGGGGAATGATAATGGCTACACCTTC CSVIRGNDNGYTF TRBV20-1 - TRBJ1-2 -